This TCR beta chain was captured in a study of PD-1 blockade in classical Hodgkin lymphoma. The patients all showed relapse after autologous stem cell transplantation, while their brentuximab vedotin exposure varied. CDR1 is LNHDA and CDR2 is SQIVND in the germline V gene (reference sequence). With 6 bases clipped from V and 7 bases from J, the junction kept 7 bases outside the gene matches. This CDR3 is built from 14 residues. Profiling relied on immunoSEQ multiplex PCR, and the TCRdb table lists in-frame clones only, not all of them. The sample lists just under 30,000 clones, just over 70% occurring once.

The receptor was derived from a human donor with classical Hodgkin lymphoma. The chain uses TRBV19 and TRBJ2-1, with 9 bases fitting TRBD2. The sequences come from peripheral blood mononuclear cells (PBMCs), collected before the second cycle of nivolumab. The chain's CDR3 is CASSPQAGGNEQFF. The CDR3, as DNA: TGTGCCAGTAGCCCCCAAGCGGGAGGTAATGAGCAGTTCTTC. Combining the CDR3 with reference TRBV19 and TRBJ2-1 gives the whole variable domain DGGITQSPKYLFRKEGQNVTLSCEQNLNHDAMYWYRQDPGQGLRLIYYSQIVNDFQKGDIAEGYSVSREKKESFPLTVTSAQKNPTAFYLCASSPQAGGNEQFFGPGTRLTVL.